Presented here are 15 T cell receptor beta chains from one specimen sequenced in a study of T cell changes during pregnancy in multiple sclerosis. Produced via immunoSEQ multiplex PCR; TCRdb's table is partial and in-frame only. This sample has over 65,000 clones, with more than 85% found just once. This sample comprised peripheral blood, obtained in the first trimester of pregnancy. The receptors were gathered from a female donor with multiple sclerosis, enrolled in a pregnancy study.

This chain links TRBV11-3 with TRBJ1-1, with 7 bases lining up with TRBD1. J lost 6 bases, V lost 1 base, and 5 bases had no gene match. Germline V gives CDR1 SGHNT, CDR2 YENEEA. This CDR3 has 14 amino acids. DNA for the CDR3: TGTGCCAGCAGCTTAGCTCTTGGGACAGCTGAAGCTTTCTTT. Its translation: CASSLALGTAEAFF.

This chain joins TRBV2 and TRBJ1-1, with D perhaps matching TRBD1 (6 bases). V was shortened by 6 bases and J by 5 bases, with 16 bases between the two germline ends. This CDR3 has 14 amino acids. Per germline, CDR1 SNHLY and CDR2 FYNNEI. This CDR3 reads CASSRKGGGTEAFF. CDR3 sequence (DNA): TGTGCCAGCAGCCGAAAGGGAGGGGGAACTGAAGCTTTCTTT.

Concerning this clone itself: Distinct nucleotide sequences in the sample also encode this CDR3. J is TRBJ1-1 and V is TRBV6-5; a weak D match, TRBD1 (5 bases). V was pared by 1 base and J by 3 bases, with 15 bases between. The V gene's germline CDR1 is MNHEY and CDR2 SVGAGI. CDR3 length: 16 amino acids. The CDR3: CASSYYPDRGYTEAFF. CDR3 in DNA: TGTGCCAGCAGTTACTACCCCGACAGAGGATACACTGAAGCTTTCTTT.

The sample holds one count of this clone. V and J are TRBV7-3 and TRBJ2-1, with 11 bases matching TRBD2. J gave up 6 bases and V 4 bases, and 5 bases lay outside the gene matches. This CDR3 spans 15 amino acids. Germline V lookup: CDR1 SGHTA, CDR2 FQGTGA. The DNA of the CDR3 is TGTGCCAGCAGCTACATAGCGGGAGGGGTCAATGAGCAGTTCTTC. Protein sequence: CASSYIAGGVNEQFF.

The chain is built from TRBV4-1 and TRBJ2-1; TRBD2 matches 9 bases. Germline V gene data show CDR1 as MGHRA and CDR2 as YSYEKL. This CDR3 has 17 residues. After removal of 4 bases from V and 7 bases from J, the junction contained 14 bases not matched to a gene. The CDR3 nucleotides read TGCGCCAGCAGCCCCGGCGTTGGAGCGGGGGGCTGGAATGAGCAGTTCTTC. It yields the protein CASSPGVGAGGWNEQFF.

The chain carries TRBV18 and TRBJ1-2; 10 bases align to TRBD1. Germline lookup yields CDR1 KGHSH and CDR2 LQKENI. V lost 0 bases to trimming and J lost 8 bases; unmatched junction nucleotides: 6. CDR3 size: 15 residues. CDR3 sequence reads: CASSPPLGTGVGYTF. CDR3 coding DNA: TGTGCCAGCTCACCACCGCTAGGGACAGGGGTAGGCTACACCTTC.

J is TRBJ2-1 and V is TRBV29-1, with D perhaps matching TRBD1 (5 bases). Germline V gives CDR1 SQVTM, CDR2 ANQGSEA. Deletions cut 6 bases from V and 2 bases from J, with 20 bases between. CDR3 length equals 16 residues. The CDR3 protein is CSVLEVGRATYNEQFF. The CDR3, as DNA: TGCAGCGTCCTTGAGGTAGGCAGGGCGACCTACAATGAGCAGTTCTTC.

The V and J genes are TRBV18 and TRBJ2-3; TRBD2 matches 14 bases. The CDR3 is 16 amino acids. After removal of 5 bases from V and 3 bases from J, the junction contained 4 bases not matched to a gene. The germline V gene has CDR1 KGHSH and CDR2 LQKENI. CDR3 DNA sequence: TGTGCCAGCTCAACGGGACTAGCGGGGGTTACAGATACGCAGTATTTT. The encoded protein is CASSTGLAGVTDTQYF.

The CDR3 DNA sequence: TGTGCCAGCAGCCAAGATTGGGACAGTAATCAGCCCCAGCATTTT. It specifies CASSQDWDSNQPQHF. The chain has TRBV14 and TRBJ1-5; TRBD1 agrees at 7 bases. This CDR3 region has 15 residues. The V segment lost 0 bases and the J segment 4 bases; nucleotides outside the gene matches: 3. Germline V lookup: CDR1 SGHDN, CDR2 FVKESK. The entire variable domain, with the rest obtained from reference TRBV14 and TRBJ1-5, is as follows: EAGVTQFPSHSVIEKGQTVTLRCDPISGHDNLYWYRRVMGKEIKFLLHFVKESKQDESGMPNNRFLAERTGGTYSTLKVQPAELEDSGVYFCASSQDWDSNQPQHFGDGTRLSIL.

The chain has TRBV6-1 and TRBJ2-7; 12 nucleotides agree with TRBD2. CDR1 is MNHNS and CDR2 is SASEGT in the germline V gene. The trim removed 5 bases at V and 4 bases at J, leaving 3 bases unmatched. The CDR3 loop spans 14 amino acids. CDR3 loop: CASSTSGGLYEQYF. The CDR3, as DNA: TGTGCCAGCAGTACTAGCGGGGGGTTGTACGAGCAGTACTTC.

The chain has TRBV7-7 and TRBJ2-5, with 9 positions matching TRBD1. The CDR3 is 15 residues long. The ends lost 1 base at V and 0 bases at J; junction bases unmatched: 0. Germline loops: CDR1 SSHAT, CDR2 FNYEAQ (reference sequence). The CDR3 region is CASSLGDRDQETQYF. The CDR3 nucleotides are TGTGCCAGCAGCTTAGGGGACAGGGACCAAGAGACCCAGTACTTC.

The V call is TRBV2, the J call TRBJ1-2; D is perhaps TRBD1 (5 bases). Trimming cost V 8 bases and J 3 bases, with 16 bases left between them. The CDR3 contains 14 residues. Looked up from germline, CDR1 is SNHLY and CDR2 is FYNNEI. CDR3 sequence: CASGAKGAHYGYTF. The CDR3 DNA sequence: TGTGCCAGCGGGGCGAAAGGGGCACACTATGGCTACACCTTC.

The rearrangement links TRBV27 to TRBJ1-1; the match to TRBD1 covers 9 bases. This CDR3 region has 16 residues. Trimming took 0 bases from V and 1 from J; bases not matched to a gene: 3. Per germline, CDR1 MNHEY and CDR2 SMNVEV (reference sequence). CDR3 in amino acids: CASSLSMGQGNTEAFF. CDR3 nucleotide sequence: TGTGCCAGCAGTTTATCTATGGGACAGGGGAACACTGAAGCTTTCTTT.

As DNA, the CDR3 is TGTGCCAGCAGTTACTCGGGGGGGCTGGGCCACAATGAGCAGTTCTTC. This sequence encodes CASSYSGGLGHNEQFF. The chain joins TRBV6-5 to TRBJ2-1; TRBD2 might be the D (7 bases). The V and J ends lost 0 bases and 5 bases respectively, with 14 bases between them. In germline, CDR1 is MNHEY, CDR2 SVGAGI. The CDR3 contains 16 residues.

V gene TRBV30 combines with J gene TRBJ2-1; 8 bases line up with TRBD2. From germline, CDR1 is GTSNPN and CDR2 SVGIG (reference sequence). V trimming: 4 bases; J trimming: 2 bases; junction bases outside the gene matches: 7. CDR3 size: 15 residues. The CDR3 here is CAWNEAGETYNEQFF. As DNA, the CDR3 is TGTGCCTGGAATGAAGCGGGAGAAACCTACAATGAGCAGTTCTTC.